This T cell receptor beta chain was identified in a study of CD8+ T cells in alopecia areata. Study-level information: Those treated were given oral tofacitinib at 5 to 10 mg twice daily. Severity scores in treated patients reflected the percentage of scalp affected.

From germline, CDR1 is SGDLS and CDR2 YYNGEE. This CDR3 contains 14 residues. V shed 0 bases and J shed 3 bases, with 9 bases lying between them. Comment on this clone: Its antigen is unknown.

As for treatment: oral pan-JAK inhibitor, 5-10 mg twice daily. Researchers picked out CD4+ and CD8+ T cells from PBMCs by sorting. RNA was isolated and reverse transcribed to cDNA, the sequencing template. Clones were read by immunoSEQ multiplex PCR, and TCRdb kept only the in-frame ones, dropping some. The table lists about 190,000 clones, 64% of them singletons, with more than 3.5% in the top ten. The study, taken as a whole, reports: Scalp sample sequencing also detects resident alphabeta T cells of normal skin.

The sequencing used CD4+ T cells sorted from blood, collected at week 4, from a patient treated with tofacitinib. The chain combines TRBV9 with TRBJ1-1; tentatively, D is TRBD1 (5 bases). The TCR sequence derives from a human donor with alopecia areata. CDR3 sequence (DNA): TGTGCCAGCAGCGTAGGGGGCTTTGACACTGAAGCTTTCTTT. Translation: CASSVGGFDTEAFF.